This passage covers 3 T cell receptor beta chains from one sample sequenced in a study of response to subunit inactivated influenza vaccine. One entry per CDR3 protein results from TCRdb running MiXCR on the RT-PCR reads. The sample lists under 800,000 distinct CDR3 sequences, 14% occurring once. The source material was PBMCs from blood, sampled 14 days before vaccination. Source of these receptors: a man aged 50-59 years who received an inactivated influenza vaccine.

This chain connects TRBV20-1 to TRBJ2-1; 11 nucleotides line up with TRBD2. The V and J ends lost 5 bases and 5 bases, in that order; junction bases with no gene match: 8. Germline-derived CDR1 and CDR2 are DFQATT and SNEGSKA (reference sequence). This CDR3 contains 15 residues. In DNA, the CDR3 is TGCAGTGCTGACGTAGCGGGAGGGCCGGACAATGAGCAGTTCTTC. Residues: CSADVAGGPDNEQFF.

The CDR3 is CASSLGTGVRTEAFF. DNA for the CDR3: TGTGCCAGCAGCTTGGGGACAGGGGTTAGGACTGAAGCTTTCTTT. The V and J genes are TRBV7-6 and TRBJ1-1, with 10 bases lining up with TRBD1. J was trimmed by 5 bases and V by 3 bases; bases with no gene match: 6. CDR3 size: 15 residues. Germline V lookup: CDR1 SGHVS, CDR2 FNYEAQ.

This clonotype was seen a handful of times. The chain couples TRBV7-8 to TRBJ1-1; 7 bases align to TRBD1. The CDR3 sequence is 14 residues long. CDR1 is SGHVS and CDR2 is FQNEAQ in the germline V gene. After removal of 1 base from V and 7 bases from J, the junction contained 6 bases not matched to a gene. The CDR3 DNA reads as TGTGCCAGCAGCTTAGTTAACAGGGGCGGTGAAGCTTTCTTT. Amino acids: CASSLVNRGGEAFF.